This T cell receptor (beta chain) was captured in a study of blood T cell repertoires in COVID-19. Overall study: The study drew acute and convalescent COVID-19 samples from the United States, Italy and Spain.

Clones were read by immunoSEQ multiplex PCR, and TCRdb kept only the in-frame ones, dropping some. Here the sample spans about 85,000 clones, roughly 85% being singletons. V gave up 3 bases and J gave up 8 bases, with 7 bases separating them. CDR3 size: 12 residues. Germline loops: CDR1 LNHDA, CDR2 SQIVND (reference sequence). The material sequenced was peripheral blood. The chain uses TRBV19 and TRBJ1-4; D might be TRBD1 (6 bases). This TCR was recovered from a man in his sixties with acute or convalescent COVID-19. In DNA form, the CDR3 reads TGTGCCAGTAGTATGGGGGCAGAAAAACTGTTTTTT. It is translated as CASSMGAEKLFF. The full variable domain, with the rest looked up from reference TRBV19 and TRBJ1-4, is DGGITQSPKYLFRKEGQNVTLSCEQNLNHDAMYWYRQDPGQGLRLIYYSQIVNDFQKGDIAEGYSVSREKKESFPLTVTSAQKNPTAFYLCASSMGAEKLFFGSGTQLSVL.